This T cell receptor (beta chain) was identified during a study of shared clonotypes between healthy human individuals (dated by TCRdb to between 2020 and 2021). Turning to the overall study: A couple of women and a few men aged 18 to 49 years were included in the cohort. Per donor, three plates each were used for CD4 naive and CD4 memory, two for CD8 naive, and one for CD8 memory. The study deeply sequenced blood TCR repertoires of five healthy adults to estimate repertoire size and the extent of clonotype sharing between individuals. To increase sequencing depth and limit assay-specific biases, different laboratories used diverse techniques to prepare libraries and sequence TCR repertoires. Per donor, leukapheresis produced somewhere between about 0.85 and 9.5 billion PBMCs.

The CDR3 holds 13 amino acids from the cysteine to the phenylalanine. The DNA shown is the 39-base CDR3, in frame from base 1. The germline V gene sets CDR1 to KGHSH and CDR2 to LQKENI. The V and J ends are trimmed by 1 base and 0 bases, leaving 4 bases between them. What the research found in general, with its limitations: Pairwise subsampling indicated that sequencing depth was expected to affect the degree of clonotype sharing among donors. Even with the large sequencing depth, rarefaction of the sorted-subset datasets indicated that sequencing was incomplete. Sharing across a handful of donors was observed for roughly 5% of naive CD4, 3.5% of naive CD8, 2% to 2.5% of memory CD4, and roughly 0.4% of memory CD8 clonotypes. Because the study included a small number of donors, the genetic and exposure-history diversity represented was limited. Sampling was limited to blood, and TCR repertoires in tissue likely differ from TCR repertoires in blood. Naive subsets generally had larger estimated clonotype richness than memory subsets did. Higher generation probabilities were observed for clonotypes shared by all four sorted-subset donors than for non-shared clonotypes.

A note on this clone: Its antigen is not yet known. No qualities accompany the bases; no much larger clone lies one base away.

Healthy HIV-negative adults with no recently reported acute infections or vaccinations were included as donors. Only Caucasian adults living in Nashville, Tennessee, USA were represented among the donors. CD4+ T cells were enriched by magnetic negative selection, after which naive cells were positively selected on CD45RA and the negative fraction was taken as the memory subset. After blood collection by leukapheresis, PBMCs were isolated using Ficoll-Histopaque density gradient centrifugation and then cryopreserved in the vapor phase of liquid nitrogen. Analytical flow cytometry was used to check the purity and quantity of every magnetically sorted T cell population. From each sorted fraction, genomic DNA was isolated and quantified by UV absorbance on a Nanodrop 2000c. Using the deep immunoSEQ assay, TCR CDR3 regions were amplified from genomic DNA by multiplex PCR. Extracted genomic DNA from each cell subset was spread evenly across all wells of several immunoSEQ 96-well plates, with each plate serving as a replicate. For sorted subsets, approximately 200 ng of genomic DNA, equivalent to 25,000 to 35,000 T cell genomes, went into each replicate PCR. The purified libraries were quantified using a Qubit 3.0 fluorometer, sized with a Bioanalyzer 2100, and then quantified again using the KAPA Library Quantification kit. A separate single-read 150-cycle Illumina NextSeq 550 flow cell was used to sequence each immunoSEQ 96-well plate. Regarding the original processing steps: Because the immunoSEQ output included only junctional sequences and no quality scores, the filtering could not be the same as the filtering used for full-length reads. To assign V/J genes and CDR3, sequences were annotated against IMGT germline references using PyIR, a Python wrapper for IgBLAST v1.9. Reads were removed for weak V/J assignments (E-value above 1e-6), missing CDR3, stop codons, out-of-frame junctions, or ambiguous translated residues. A V3J clonotype was defined by an identical inferred V gene, J gene, and CDR3 amino acid sequence. To compute the percentage overlap between repertoires, the number of shared unique clonotypes was divided by the size of the smaller repertoire. Richness of each repertoire was evaluated using RTK rarefaction, the Chao1 estimator, and Recon v2.1 estimates of unobserved clonotypes. For all TCRbeta clonotypes obtained by the gDNA method from a handful of donors, generation probabilities were computed with OLGA. The source is immuneACCESS, and TCRdb retained only in-frame sequences with V and J called. Part of the clones is not carried over; for the studies checked, unresolved V genes explain less than half of this, and the remainder is unexplained. V and J calls and clone size are as listed in that table; D and trimming were resolved from the DNA. Within this sample are approximately 1,000,000 clones, with 60% to 80% of them counted one time only. Over 0.8% of the sample lies in the top ten.

The chain was built from TRBV18 and TRBJ2-7; a confident D gene designation cannot be given. The sequence was collected from a young man in good health. Some clones in this sample may be carry-over from other donors' samples. Material for sequencing was memory CD4+ T cells from PBMCs. The cell subset or site label, read with the paper, signifies: CD45RA-negative fraction. CDR3 loop: CASSPRHSYEQYF. The DNA sequence is TGTGCCAGCTCACCACGACACTCCTACGAGCAGTACTTC. This CDR3, with the reference TRBV18 and TRBJ2-7 proteins standing in past its ends, gives the full variable domain NAGVMQNPRHLVRRRGQEARLRCSPMKGHSHVYWYRQLPEEGLKFMVYLQKENIIDESGMPKERFSAEFPKEGPSILRIQQVVRGDSAAYFCASSPRHSYEQYFGPGTRLTVT.